This entry features one TCR beta chain sequence. Its antigen remains unknown. The CDR3 contains 15 residues. The V gene lost 6 bases and the J gene lost 4 bases, with 19 bases spanning the gap. The data derive from a study of post-analysis software for immune sequencing data. Prepared TCR beta cDNA libraries contained unique molecular identifiers. TCRdb re-derived calls from the PCR reads in MiXCR, one entry per CDR3 protein. The sample yields around 770,000 distinct CDR3 sequences, about 45% seen once. Study-wide results and limits: TRBV5-6, TRBV5-1 and TRBV20-1 were among roughly 5 TRBV segments more frequent in patients than controls. Normalized Chao1 diversity was significantly reduced in patients versus controls.

The specimen was blood. The gene calls are TRBV12-3 or TRBV12-4 and TRBJ2-7; no reliable D call. This sequence originates from a girl aged 10 to 17 with multiple sclerosis. The CDR3 spells CASSPSSSEKYEQYF. The CDR3 bases are TGTGCCAGCAGCCCCTCGAGTTCCGAAAAGTACGAGCAGTACTTC.